A selection of T cell receptor beta chains follows, all from one sample in a study of blood T cell repertoires in COVID-19. This table comes from immunoSEQ multiplex PCR, and its TCRdb copy is limited to in-frame clones, with some not included. The table records about 49,000 clones, roughly 84% of them present only once. Sequences were obtained from peripheral blood. The source is a human donor in a cohort sampled during active COVID-19. The CDR3 runs from the conserved cysteine through the conserved F or W.

J	V	length	CDR3
TRBJ2-5	TRBV19	14	CASSPRLYQETQYF
TRBJ1-2	TRBV6-6	15	CASSYPITGSYGYTF
TRBJ1-1	TRBV7-8	13	CASSLARETEAFF
TRBJ1-6	TRBV27	15	CASSLSEGGGSPLHF
TRBJ2-7	TRBV28	13	CASRTGFSYEQYF
TRBJ1-2	TRBV4-1	15	CASSQEGQAGVGYTF
TRBJ2-3	TRBV5-1	22	CASSLNLGLAGAQLVSADTQYF
TRBJ1-5	TRBV12-3/TRBV12-4	13	CASSPQGRQPQHF
TRBJ2-7	TRBV9	18	CASSPGDGTSGSFYEQYF
TRBJ2-5	TRBV24-1	15	CATSDLGTGKETQYF
TRBJ2-2	TRBV5-8	15	CASSPGTGVTGELFF
TRBJ1-1	TRBV5-4	16	CASSTQAGTVNTEAFF
TRBJ1-4	TRBV6-6	15	CASSQGQTTNEKLFF
TRBJ2-1	TRBV7-2	18	CASSLTTSGPSSYNEQFF
TRBJ1-2	TRBV6-5	16	CASSYQDRGRGYGYTF
TRBJ2-7	TRBV18	14	CASSPRSGAYEQYF
TRBJ2-7	TRBV3-1/TRBV3-2	15	CASSQPDRESYEQYF
TRBJ1-2	TRBV5-6	16	CASSRFGGQTNYGYTF
TRBJ1-2	TRBV30	13	CAWSVNGAVGYTF
TRBJ1-2	TRBV2	16	CATMDRFLGSWGGYTF
TRBJ1-2	TRBV6-5	15	CASSYGLNTNYGYTF
TRBJ1-1	TRBV28	13	CASKPELNTEAFF
TRBJ1-2	TRBV5-1	14	CASSLDQDSYGYTF
TRBJ2-3	TRBV13	16	CASSFRLARTTDTQYF
TRBJ1-2	TRBV30	14	CAWMGQGRPYGYTF
TRBJ2-7	TRBV18	15	CASSPRINSGYEQYF
TRBJ2-2	TRBV3-1/TRBV3-2	19	CASSQEGTRGGIDTGELFF
TRBJ2-7	TRBV12-3/TRBV12-4	11	CASSLGRGQYF
TRBJ2-7	TRBV7-2	17	CASSSAGGAGFPYEQYF
TRBJ2-7	TRBV27	15	CASSPTGSGSYEQYF
TRBJ2-2	TRBV19	16	CASRPGTSVFGGELFF
TRBJ1-5	TRBV19	13	CASTRDRGQPQHF
TRBJ2-7	TRBV11-1	18	CASSLAIRPGTGDYEQYF
TRBJ1-6	TRBV12-3/TRBV12-4	13	CASSQGPPSPLHF
TRBJ2-5	TRBV6-5	14	CASGHTRLAETQYF
TRBJ2-7	TRBV7-2	17	CASSLASGLAGPYEQYF
TRBJ2-1	TRBV29-1	16	CSVLDDTANSYNEQFF
TRBJ1-5	TRBV2	13	CASSEEGNQPQHF
TRBJ2-2	TRBV9	18	CASSGTSGRAVKAGELFF
TRBJ2-3	TRBV5-4	15	CASSRQDQMPDTQYF
TRBJ2-7	TRBV4-3	16	CASSQELGDRGYEQYF
TRBJ2-3	TRBV5-6	14	CASSLGSGTDTQYF
TRBJ2-7	TRBV6-5	15	CASSYSGTGVYEQYF
TRBJ2-7	TRBV27	14	CASRRLAGSYEQYF
TRBJ2-1	TRBV3-1/TRBV3-2	13	CASSQGTSNEQFF
TRBJ2-7	TRBV11-2	15	CASSLEAGGFYEQYF
TRBJ2-5	TRBV29-1	13	CSVEGRGEETQYF
TRBJ1-2	TRBV6-1	14	CASSGARGPYGYTF
TRBJ2-1	TRBV3-1/TRBV3-2	16	CASSQASGSSYNEQFF
TRBJ1-6	TRBV30	20	CAWRPDTGQGIVAYNSPLHF
TRBJ1-2	TRBV6-5	12	CASSIQGYGYTF
TRBJ1-2	TRBV19	14	CASSPSRGSEGYTF
TRBJ2-3	TRBV7-9	12	CASTLGRDTQYF
TRBJ1-3	TRBV9	16	CASSPTPGGSGNTIYF
TRBJ1-5	TRBV28	14	CASTQGYSNQPQHF